This is a list of T cell receptor beta chains from one sample in a study of shared clonotypes between healthy human individuals. Produced via immunoSEQ multiplex PCR; TCRdb's table is partial and in-frame only. The repertoire holds about 610,000 clones, with about 95% as singletons. The sample consisted of naive CD8+ T cells sorted from blood. Receptors were obtained from a woman aged 25 to 39 in good health. The CDR3 runs from the conserved cysteine through the conserved F or W. Fields, in order: V gene, clone size, D gene, J gene, CDR3 protein, CDR3 DNA. A D gene is named only where the DNA matches it firmly. Clone size is not always given. Where it is, it says once, few, many or a class for expanded clones.

v_gene: TRBV7-9; abundance: once; d_gene: TRBD2; j_gene: TRBJ2-3; CDR3aa: CASSPPQGGPDTQYF; CDR3nt: TGTGCCAGCAGCCCTCCTCAGGGAGGGCCAGATACGCAGTATTTT
v_gene: TRBV5-1; abundance: once; d_gene: NA; j_gene: TRBJ2-1; CDR3aa: CASSRRPRADNEQFF; CDR3nt: TGCGCCAGCAGCCGCCGGCCCAGGGCCGACAATGAGCAGTTCTTC
v_gene: TRBV7-9; abundance: NA; d_gene: NA; j_gene: TRBJ1-1; CDR3aa: CASSPPQVGEAEAFF; CDR3nt: TGTGCCAGCAGCCCTCCCCAAGTAGGGGAAGCTGAAGCTTTCTTT
v_gene: TRBV4-1; abundance: NA; d_gene: TRBD1; j_gene: TRBJ2-7; CDR3aa: CASRDRDRGTYEQYF; CDR3nt: TGCGCCAGCAGGGACCGGGACAGGGGGACCTACGAGCAGTACTTC
v_gene: TRBV6-1; abundance: NA; d_gene: TRBD2; j_gene: TRBJ2-7; CDR3aa: CASSGPSGWGYEQYF; CDR3nt: TGTGCCAGCAGTGGACCTAGCGGCTGGGGATACGAGCAGTACTTC
v_gene: TRBV27; abundance: NA; d_gene: TRBD2; j_gene: TRBJ2-1; CDR3aa: CASSLDQRGFYNEQFF; CDR3nt: TGTGCCAGCAGTTTAGACCAGCGGGGTTTCTACAATGAGCAGTTCTTC
v_gene: TRBV7-8; abundance: NA; d_gene: NA; j_gene: TRBJ1-2; CDR3aa: CASSLVLGDINYGYTF; CDR3nt: TGTGCCAGCAGCTTAGTTCTAGGGGATATTAACTATGGCTACACCTTC
v_gene: TRBV5-5; abundance: NA; d_gene: NA; j_gene: TRBJ1-1; CDR3aa: CASIPPGAELAEAFF; CDR3nt: TGTGCCAGCATCCCTCCTGGGGCGGAGCTGGCTGAAGCTTTCTTT
v_gene: TRBV5-1; abundance: NA; d_gene: NA; j_gene: TRBJ1-6; CDR3aa: CASSLTDSYNSPLHF; CDR3nt: TGCGCCAGCAGCTTGACAGATTCCTATAATTCACCCCTCCACTTT
v_gene: TRBV7-9; abundance: NA; d_gene: NA; j_gene: TRBJ2-3; CDR3aa: CASSIGATDTQYF; CDR3nt: TGTGCCAGCAGCATCGGAGCCACAGATACGCAGTATTTT
v_gene: TRBV13; abundance: NA; d_gene: NA; j_gene: TRBJ1-3; CDR3aa: CASSPLGEGLSGNTIYF; CDR3nt: TGTGCCAGCAGCCCACTCGGGGAGGGGCTCTCTGGAAACACCATATATTTT
v_gene: TRBV27; abundance: NA; d_gene: TRBD1; j_gene: TRBJ1-2; CDR3aa: CASSHGTGGNYGYTF; CDR3nt: TGTGCCAGCAGCCACGGGACAGGGGGTAACTATGGCTACACCTTC
v_gene: TRBV7-6; abundance: NA; d_gene: NA; j_gene: TRBJ2-6; CDR3aa: CGGVANVLTF; CDR3nt: TGTGGCGGCGTCGCCAACGTCCTGACTTTC
v_gene: TRBV2; abundance: NA; d_gene: TRBD2; j_gene: TRBJ2-3; CDR3aa: CASSEGLAVWTDTQYF; CDR3nt: TGTGCCAGCAGTGAAGGGCTAGCGGTATGGACAGATACGCAGTATTTT
v_gene: TRBV5-5; abundance: NA; d_gene: NA; j_gene: TRBJ2-7; CDR3aa: CASSLWGSSYEQYF; CDR3nt: TGTGCCAGCAGCTTATGGGGGAGCTCCTACGAGCAGTACTTC
v_gene: TRBV28; abundance: NA; d_gene: NA; j_gene: TRBJ2-3; CDR3aa: CASSASTVTDTQYF; CDR3nt: TGTGCCAGCAGTGCCTCGACTGTAACAGATACGCAGTATTTT
v_gene: TRBV7-9; abundance: once; d_gene: NA; j_gene: TRBJ2-7; CDR3aa: CASSGEGMLSYEQYF; CDR3nt: TGTGCCAGCAGCGGTGAAGGAATGCTCTCCTACGAGCAGTACTTC
v_gene: TRBV5-4; abundance: NA; d_gene: NA; j_gene: TRBJ1-1; CDR3aa: CASSLDTEAFF; CDR3nt: TGTGCCAGCAGCCTAGACACTGAAGCTTTCTTT
v_gene: TRBV28; abundance: NA; d_gene: TRBD2; j_gene: TRBJ2-5; CDR3aa: CASSFGLAEETQYF; CDR3nt: TGTGCCAGCAGTTTCGGACTAGCGGAAGAGACCCAGTACTTC
v_gene: TRBV2; abundance: NA; d_gene: TRBD1; j_gene: TRBJ1-5; CDR3aa: CASSTGQGYQPQHF; CDR3nt: TGTGCCAGCTCCACCGGACAGGGGTATCAGCCCCAGCATTTT
v_gene: TRBV27; abundance: NA; d_gene: NA; j_gene: TRBJ2-1; CDR3aa: CASSWGPSRGQFF; CDR3nt: TGTGCCAGCAGTTGGGGACCCAGCCGGGGGCAGTTCTTC
v_gene: TRBV27; abundance: NA; d_gene: TRBD2; j_gene: TRBJ2-1; CDR3aa: CASSLWSGSRNEQFF; CDR3nt: TGTGCCAGCAGTTTGTGGAGCGGGAGCAGAAATGAGCAGTTCTTC
v_gene: TRBV29-1; abundance: NA; d_gene: NA; j_gene: TRBJ2-7; CDR3aa: CSVEEGITYEQYF; CDR3nt: TGCAGCGTTGAAGAGGGGATCACCTACGAGCAGTACTTC
v_gene: TRBV7-8; abundance: once; d_gene: TRBD2; j_gene: TRBJ2-7; CDR3aa: CASSLAPSGVSYEQYF; CDR3nt: TGTGCCAGCAGCTTAGCCCCCAGCGGGGTCTCCTACGAGCAGTACTTC
v_gene: TRBV5-4; abundance: NA; d_gene: NA; j_gene: TRBJ2-1; CDR3aa: CASSPDSNNEQFF; CDR3nt: TGTGCCAGCAGCCCGGACAGTAACAATGAGCAGTTCTTC
v_gene: TRBV5-6; abundance: NA; d_gene: TRBD2; j_gene: TRBJ2-7; CDR3aa: CASSSFLAGGGEQYF; CDR3nt: TGTGCCAGCAGTTCGTTTCTAGCGGGAGGTGGTGAGCAGTACTTC
v_gene: TRBV10-2; abundance: NA; d_gene: NA; j_gene: TRBJ2-7; CDR3aa: CASSERGAYEQYF; CDR3nt: TGCGCCAGCAGTGAGCGGGGAGCCTACGAGCAGTACTTC
v_gene: TRBV19; abundance: NA; d_gene: NA; j_gene: TRBJ2-5; CDR3aa: CASSIGGQETQYF; CDR3nt: TGTGCCAGTAGTATCGGGGGCCAAGAGACCCAGTACTTC
v_gene: TRBV7-8; abundance: NA; d_gene: TRBD1; j_gene: TRBJ1-3; CDR3aa: CASSLDAGGLGNTIYF; CDR3nt: TGTGCCAGCAGCTTAGATGCAGGGGGGCTGGGAAACACCATATATTTT
v_gene: TRBV28; abundance: NA; d_gene: NA; j_gene: TRBJ2-7; CDR3aa: CASIGTRTYEQYF; CDR3nt: TGTGCCAGCATTGGAACACGAACCTACGAGCAGTACTTC
v_gene: TRBV11-2; abundance: NA; d_gene: NA; j_gene: TRBJ2-7; CDR3aa: CASSGWETRGYEQYF; CDR3nt: TGTGCCAGCAGCGGATGGGAGACGAGGGGCTACGAGCAGTACTTC
v_gene: TRBV28; abundance: NA; d_gene: TRBD2; j_gene: TRBJ2-7; CDR3aa: CASKKRGTYEQYF; CDR3nt: TGTGCCAGCAAAAAGCGGGGGACCTACGAGCAGTACTTC
v_gene: TRBV27; abundance: NA; d_gene: NA; j_gene: TRBJ2-7; CDR3aa: CASSLGGETYEQYF; CDR3nt: TGTGCCAGCAGTCTAGGGGGGGAAACCTACGAGCAGTACTTC
v_gene: TRBV30; abundance: NA; d_gene: NA; j_gene: TRBJ2-1; CDR3aa: CAWNIRAVKEQFF; CDR3nt: TGTGCCTGGAACATACGGGCGGTAAAGGAGCAGTTCTTC
v_gene: TRBV7-3; abundance: NA; d_gene: NA; j_gene: TRBJ2-7; CDR3aa: CASSLTSGYEQYF; CDR3nt: TGTGCCAGCAGCTTAACGAGCGGGTACGAGCAGTACTTC
v_gene: TRBV7-7; abundance: few; d_gene: NA; j_gene: TRBJ1-1; CDR3aa: CASSLVSVNTEAFF; CDR3nt: TGTGCCAGCAGCTTAGTTTCAGTGAACACTGAAGCTTTCTTT
v_gene: TRBV15; abundance: NA; d_gene: TRBD2; j_gene: TRBJ2-7; CDR3aa: CATSRDRGAGGREQYF; CDR3nt: TGTGCCACCAGCAGAGATCGGGGAGCGGGAGGGCGCGAGCAGTACTTC
v_gene: TRBV28; abundance: NA; d_gene: NA; j_gene: TRBJ1-6; CDR3aa: CASSPRWGSYNSPLHF; CDR3nt: TGTGCCAGCAGCCCCCGGTGGGGATCTTATAATTCACCCCTCCACTTT
v_gene: TRBV27; abundance: NA; d_gene: TRBD1; j_gene: TRBJ2-7; CDR3aa: CASSIGTGGIKEQYF; CDR3nt: TGTGCCAGCAGCATTGGGACAGGGGGTATTAAAGAGCAGTACTTC
v_gene: TRBV10-1; abundance: NA; d_gene: TRBD1; j_gene: TRBJ1-2; CDR3aa: CASSEDREGASYGYTF; CDR3nt: TGCGCCAGCAGTGAGGACAGGGAAGGAGCAAGCTATGGCTACACCTTC
v_gene: TRBV6-5; abundance: NA; d_gene: NA; j_gene: TRBJ2-1; CDR3aa: CASSYNPYNEQFF; CDR3nt: TGTGCCAGCAGTTACAATCCATACAATGAGCAGTTCTTC
v_gene: TRBV6-6; abundance: NA; d_gene: NA; j_gene: TRBJ1-4; CDR3aa: CASSYMGFANEKLFF; CDR3nt: TGTGCCAGCAGTTACATGGGTTTCGCTAATGAAAAACTGTTTTTT